The next 9 T cell receptor beta chains were all read from a single sample in a study of blood T cell repertoires in COVID-19. The protocol was immunoSEQ multiplex PCR, while the TCRdb copy is restricted to in-frame clones and leaves out a portion. The data hold some 160,000 clones, with 80% observed a single time. Sequencing input: peripheral blood. The receptors were gathered from a woman in her forties or fifties with acute or convalescent COVID-19.

The V call is TRBV19, the J call TRBJ2-7, with 7 nucleotides matching TRBD1. This CDR3 is built from 15 residues. Per the germline V gene, CDR1 is LNHDA and CDR2 is SQIVND (reference sequence). Trimming at V came to 3 bases and at J to 2 bases, leaving 7 bases not matched to a gene. The CDR3 loop reads CASSITGTEAYEQYF. CDR3 sequence (DNA): TGTGCCAGTAGTATCACCGGGACAGAGGCCTACGAGCAGTACTTC.

The chain employs TRBV5-1 and TRBJ2-1; D gene uncertain. The CDR3 spans 13 residues. V lost 0 bases and J 7 bases, leaving 8 bases between the germline ends. Germline CDR1 and CDR2: SGHRS and YFSETQ. The CDR3 reads CASSLGQMNEQFF. CDR3 coding DNA: TGCGCCAGCAGCTTGGGTCAGATGAATGAGCAGTTCTTC.

V usage is TRBV9 and J usage is TRBJ1-1; D is undetermined. The CDR3 spans 13 residues. Germline-derived CDR1 and CDR2 are SGDLS and YYNGEE. Trimming removed 7 bases from V and 4 bases from J, with 14 bases in between. The CDR3 nucleotides read TGTGCCAGCTCCCAAGAGGGTTTCACTGAAGCTTTCTTT. This gives the protein CASSQEGFTEAFF.

The table lists this clone with a few counts. The rearrangement uses TRBV3-1 (or the pseudogene TRBV3-2) and TRBJ1-2; 8 nucleotides line up with TRBD1. J was trimmed by 7 bases and V by 0 bases; bases with no gene match: 13. Germline-derived CDR1 and CDR2 are LGHDT and YNNKEL (reference sequence). The CDR3 covers 17 residues. DNA of the CDR3: TGTGCCAGCAGCCAAGATGAGGGACAGGCCCCATGGGGTGGCTACACCTTC. This sequence encodes CASSQDEGQAPWGGYTF.

The chain employs TRBV5-1 and TRBJ1-1; 7 bases are a match to TRBD1. The CDR3 has 12 amino acids. Losses at the gene ends were 4 bases for V and 8 bases for J; bases not matched to a gene: 5. CDR1 SGHRS and CDR2 YFSETQ come from the germline V gene. As DNA, the CDR3 is TGCGCCAGCAGCGAGGACAGGTACGAAGCTTTCTTT. Translating gives CASSEDRYEAFF.

The J gene is TRBJ1-4, the V gene TRBV27, with D hard to call. The CDR3 covers 14 residues. V shed 5 bases and J shed 0 bases, with 7 bases lying between them. Looked up from germline, CDR1 is MNHEY and CDR2 is SMNVEV (reference sequence). The CDR3 loop reads CASSMRTTNEKLFF. CDR3 bases: TGTGCCAGCAGTATGAGAACAACTAATGAAAAACTGTTTTTT.

In this sample, this clone turned up many times. The chain links TRBV15 to TRBJ1-1; D uncertain. The CDR3 covers 15 residues. The V end lost 3 bases, the J end lost 3 bases, and 14 bases lay between the germline ends. Per germline, CDR1 LNHNV and CDR2 YYDKDF (reference sequence). In nucleotides, the CDR3 is TGTGCCACCAGCAGCGTCCGATTGGCGGACACTGAAGCTTTCTTT. It yields the protein CATSSVRLADTEAFF.

This chain links TRBV28 with TRBJ2-5; the D gene is possibly TRBD1 (6 bases). CDR1 MDHEN and CDR2 SYDVKM come from the germline V gene. Trimming stripped 8 bases from V and 2 bases from J, with 9 bases between. CDR3 length equals 12 residues. The CDR3 nucleotides are TGTGCCAGCGAACAGGGACAAGAGACCCAGTACTTC. Amino acid sequence: CASEQGQETQYF.

The V gene is TRBV5-4, the J gene TRBJ2-7; TRBD2 agrees at 11 bases. Germline V CDR1 and CDR2: SGHNT, YYREEE (reference sequence). Trimming took 4 bases from V and 3 from J; bases not matched to a gene: 9. This CDR3 is 16 amino acids long. The CDR3 sequence is CASSIDGTSGHYEQYF. CDR3 coding DNA: TGTGCCAGCAGCATAGATGGGACTAGCGGACACTACGAGCAGTACTTC. Combining the CDR3 with reference TRBV5-4 and TRBJ2-7 gives the whole variable domain ETGVTQSPTHLIKTRGQQVTLRCSSQSGHNTVSWYQQALGQGPQFIFQYYREEENGRGNFPPRFSGLQFPNYSSELNVNALELDDSALYLCASSIDGTSGHYEQYFGPGTRLTVT.